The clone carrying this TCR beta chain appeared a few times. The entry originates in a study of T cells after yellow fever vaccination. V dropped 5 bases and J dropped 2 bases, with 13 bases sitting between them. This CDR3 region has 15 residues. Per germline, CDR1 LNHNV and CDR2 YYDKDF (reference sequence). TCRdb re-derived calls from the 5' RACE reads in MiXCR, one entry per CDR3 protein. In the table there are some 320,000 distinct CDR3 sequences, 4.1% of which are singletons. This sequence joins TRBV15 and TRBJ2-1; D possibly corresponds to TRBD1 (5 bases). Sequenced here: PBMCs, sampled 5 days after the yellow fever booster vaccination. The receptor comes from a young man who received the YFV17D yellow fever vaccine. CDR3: CATSGNRFPYNEQFF. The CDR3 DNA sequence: TGTGCCACCAGCGGTAACAGGTTTCCCTACAATGAGCAGTTCTTC. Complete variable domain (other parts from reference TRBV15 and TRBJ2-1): DAMVIQNPRYQVTQFGKPVTLSCSQTLNHNVMYWYQQKSSQAPKLLFHYYDKDFNNEADTPDNFQSRRPNTSFCFLDIRSPGLGDTAMYLCATSGNRFPYNEQFFGPGTRLTVL.